This T cell receptor (beta chain) emerged from a study of graft-versus-host responses after intestinal transplantation. Study background: Transplants were multivisceral, liver-intestinal, or isolated intestinal. Broader study findings: Recipient marrow harbored GvH clones, some of which surfaced first in ileum or blood. Allografts from individuals with graft-donor T cell macrochimerism displayed high graft-versus-host to host-versus-graft clonal ratios.

Sequencing used immunoSEQ multiplex PCR; TCRdb keeps in-frame clones, though not all of them. Altogether 45,000 or so clones are present, around 90% being singletons, with the ten largest covering about 4.4%. Worth noting for this clone: As yet, its antigen is unknown.

With 3 bases clipped from V and 8 bases from J, the junction kept 13 bases outside the gene matches. The CDR3 covers 17 residues. Germline loops: CDR1 LNHDA, CDR2 SQIVND (reference sequence). This chain connects TRBV19 to TRBJ2-1, with TRBD2 identical over 10 bases. This clonotype was obtained from a human patient who received an intestinal transplant, so some T cells may come from the graft donor. The input for sequencing was PBMCs, taken 524 days after transplant. CDR3 in DNA: TGTGCCAGTAGTATTGCGAGGGGTAGCGGGAGGCTGGATGAGCAGTTCTTC. It specifies CASSIARGSGRLDEQFF.